The 22 T cell receptor beta chains given below trace back to one sample, sequenced in a study of shared clonotypes between healthy human individuals (dated by TCRdb to between 2020 and 2021). Libraries were constructed by the immunoSEQ multiplex PCR assay. As stored in TCRdb, this immuneACCESS dataset retains in-frame rearrangements with V and J assigned. A fraction of the clones does not appear; measured against another copy, unresolved V genes explain less than half of the discrepancy, and the remainder lacks a known reason. The sample data list about half a million clones, and roughly 80% of these were observed just once. The ten biggest clones cover about 12% of the sample. The sample consisted of PBMCs. The receptors derive from a woman between 35 and 50 years old in good health. Some clones in this sample may be carry-over from other donors' samples.

Worth noting for this clone: Only one base separates this from a far larger clonotype, so it likely reflects a read error. Other nucleotide sequences from this sample produce the same CDR3. This rearrangement joins TRBV7-9 to TRBJ1-5; D ambiguous. This CDR3 spans 13 amino acids. From germline, CDR1 is SEHNR and CDR2 FQNEAQ (reference sequence). Written as DNA, the CDR3 is TGTGCCAGCAGCCCCCAAGGAGGGCAGCCCCAGCACTTT. Translating gives CASSPQGGQPQHF.

This clone was observed at least ten times. The V and J genes are TRBV11-1 and TRBJ2-5; 10 positions agree with TRBD2. This CDR3 comprises 16 residues. Germline assignment: CDR1 SGHAT and CDR2 FQDESV (reference sequence). V lost 2 bases to trimming and J lost 5 bases; unmatched junction nucleotides: 8. CDR3 sequence: CASSLRTAGGVETQYF. CDR3 nucleotide sequence: TGTGCCAGCAGCTTAAGAACAGCGGGAGGGGTGGAGACCCAGTACTTC. The entire variable domain, with the rest obtained from reference TRBV11-1 and TRBJ2-5, is as follows: EAEVAQSPRYKITEKSQAVAFWCDPISGHATLYWYRQILGQGPELLVQFQDESVVDDSQLPKDRFSAERLKGVDSTLKIQPAELGDSAMYLCASSLRTAGGVETQYFGPGTRLLVL.

The genes are TRBV5-1 and TRBJ2-3; D uncertain. Trimming took off 4 bases at V and 3 bases at J, with 12 bases between the two ends. The CDR3 is 14 amino acids. Germline values: CDR1 SGHRS, CDR2 YFSETQ. CDR3 nucleotides: TGCGCCAGCAGCCCCATTGCTCCTACAGATACGCAGTATTTT. This codes for CASSPIAPTDTQYF.

This chain uses TRBV10-3 with TRBJ2-3, with D maybe TRBD2 (6 bases). Germline V gene sequence: CDR1 ENHRY, CDR2 SYGVKD. V was trimmed by 3 bases and J by 0 bases, leaving 10 bases between them. The CDR3 spans 15 residues. DNA for the CDR3: TGTGCCATCAGTGACGGTAGCGGTAGCACAGATACGCAGTATTTT. Amino acid sequence: CAISDGSGSTDTQYF.

This chain links TRBV9 with TRBJ2-7; 11 nucleotides agree with TRBD2. The CDR3 contains 15 residues. V shed 3 bases, J shed 2 bases, and the junction held 4 bases outside the gene matches. Looked up from germline, CDR1 is SGDLS and CDR2 is YYNGEE. For the CDR3, the DNA is TGTGCCAGCAGCGCGGGGACTAGCGGAACCTACGAGCAGTACTTC. It encodes CASSAGTSGTYEQYF.

The chain couples TRBV28 to TRBJ1-1; TRBD1 matches 9 bases. The V gene's germline CDR1 is MDHEN and CDR2 SYDVKM. The CDR3 length is 14 residues. Trimming took 5 bases from V and 1 from J; bases not matched to a gene: 2. CDR3 residues: CASSGTGSNTEAFF. For the CDR3, the DNA is TGTGCCAGCAGTGGGACAGGGTCGAACACTGAAGCTTTCTTT.

The chain joins TRBV2 to TRBJ2-2; D is possibly TRBD1 (5 bases). V was trimmed by 4 bases and J by 2 bases, leaving 8 bases between them. CDR1 and CDR2 (germline): SNHLY, FYNNEI. The CDR3 length is 14 residues. CDR3 DNA sequence: TGTGCCAGCAGTGGACAGAGAAACACCGGGGAGCTGTTTTTT. Its translation: CASSGQRNTGELFF.

Turning to this clone: A far larger clone is only one base removed, so a read error is likely. No conserved phenylalanine or tryptophan ends this CDR3, so it is likely a read error. V and J are TRBV11-3 and TRBJ2-4, with 11 bases lining up with TRBD2. J was trimmed by 1 base and V by 5 bases; bases with no gene match: 4. Germline V gives CDR1 SGHNT, CDR2 YENEEA. CDR3 length: 16 amino acids. CDR3 protein: CASSPGLAGAKNIQYS. The DNA for the CDR3 is TGTGCCAGCAGCCCAGGACTAGCGGGTGCCAAAAACATTCAGTACTCC.

The chain links TRBV2 to TRBJ2-1; 7 positions agree with TRBD2. This CDR3 has 15 amino acids. J lost 7 bases, V lost 10 bases, and 16 bases had no gene match. The germline V gene has CDR1 SNHLY and CDR2 FYNNEI. CDR3 loop: CATGRAGDRRNEQFF. DNA for the CDR3: TGTGCCACCGGACGGGCGGGAGACCGTCGAAATGAGCAGTTCTTC. The entire variable domain, with the rest obtained from reference TRBV2 and TRBJ2-1, is as follows: EPEVTQTPSHQVTQMGQEVILRCVPISNHLYFYWYRQILGQKVEFLVSFYNNEISEKSEIFDDQFSVERPDGSNFTLKIRSTKLEDSAMYFCATGRAGDRRNEQFFGPGTRLTVL.

The CDR3 DNA reads as TGTGCCAGCAGTGAGAGGACAGACAATGAGCAGTTCTTC. It translates to CASSERTDNEQFF. V and J are TRBV2 and TRBJ2-1; a weak D match, TRBD1 (6 bases). The CDR3 is made up of 13 amino acids. Trimming left V 3 bases short and J 5 bases short, with 8 bases between. Germline V gene sequence: CDR1 SNHLY, CDR2 FYNNEI.

On this clone: A far larger clone differs by one base, so this is likely a read error. This chain uses TRBV10-3 with TRBJ2-7; perhaps TRBD2 as D (5 bases). V was cut by 6 bases and J by 4 bases, with 10 bases left in between. Germline V gene data show CDR1 as ENHRY and CDR2 as SYGVKD. CDR3 length: 12 amino acids. The CDR3 is CAISGEGYEQYF. The CDR3 region has the DNA TGTGCCATCAGCGGGGAAGGTTACGAGCAGTACTTC.

This clone occurred a few times. V usage is TRBV9 and J usage is TRBJ2-5; 7 bases are a match to TRBD1. The CDR3 has 15 amino acids. V lost 4 bases, J lost 4 bases, and 10 bases stayed unmatched. Germline V gene lookup returns CDR1 SGDLS and CDR2 YYNGEE. The CDR3: CASSPTGTEGETQYF. DNA of the CDR3: TGTGCCAGCAGCCCAACTGGGACAGAGGGAGAGACCCAGTACTTC. Combining the CDR3 with reference TRBV9 and TRBJ2-5 gives the whole variable domain DSGVTQTPKHLITATGQRVTLRCSPRSGDLSVYWYQQSLDQGLQFLIQYYNGEERAKGNILERFSAQQFPDLHSELNLSSLELGDSALYFCASSPTGTEGETQYFGPGTRLLVL.

The chain is built from TRBV2 and TRBJ2-1; 11 bases match TRBD2. Germline loops: CDR1 SNHLY, CDR2 FYNNEI. J lost 2 bases, V lost 8 bases, and 5 bases had no gene match. The CDR3 runs 15 residues. In nucleotides, the CDR3 is TGTGCCAGCGCTGTACTAGCGGGGGCCTACAATGAGCAGTTCTTC. Encoded protein: CASAVLAGAYNEQFF.

In this sample, this clone is medium-sized (0.01 to 0.1%). The genes are TRBV19 and TRBJ1-5; a possible D gene is TRBD1 (6 bases). The V gene's germline CDR1 is LNHDA and CDR2 SQIVND (reference sequence). The CDR3 has 14 residues. Trimming took 3 bases from V and 5 from J, leaving 11 bases between them. The CDR3 protein is CASSMGDNYQPQHF. The CDR3 DNA reads TGTGCCAGTAGTATGGGGGACAACTATCAGCCCCAGCATTTT.

The gene calls are TRBV28 and TRBJ1-2, with D maybe TRBD1 (5 bases). Germline assignment: CDR1 MDHEN and CDR2 SYDVKM. This CDR3 contains 15 residues. V shed 5 bases and J shed 5 bases, with 18 bases lying between them. The CDR3 sequence: CASSSRDPTLYGYTF. For the CDR3, the DNA is TGTGCCAGCAGTAGCCGGGACCCGACATTGTATGGCTACACCTTC.

The gene calls are TRBV18 and TRBJ1-4; the D is unclear. From germline, CDR1 is KGHSH and CDR2 LQKENI. There are 15 residues in the CDR3. The V and J ends lost 5 bases and 5 bases respectively, with 15 bases between them. This CDR3 reads CASSTQRTSNEKLFF. CDR3 DNA sequence: TGTGCCAGCTCAACACAGAGGACTTCAAATGAAAAACTGTTTTTT.

The V call is TRBV7-9, the J call TRBJ2-4, with 7 bases aligning to TRBD1. Germline CDR1 reads SEHNR; CDR2 reads FQNEAQ (reference sequence). This CDR3 comprises 17 residues. V shed 2 bases, J shed 8 bases, and the junction held 15 bases outside the gene matches. The CDR3 reads CASSLSSRGQGVDIQYF. Written as DNA, the CDR3 is TGTGCCAGCAGCTTATCTTCCAGGGGCCAGGGGGTGGACATTCAGTACTTC.

This sequence joins TRBV10-3 and TRBJ2-5; tentative D call: TRBD2 (5 bases). The CDR3 extends over 14 amino acids. Germline V CDR1 and CDR2: ENHRY, SYGVKD. Between the trimmed V and J ends, which lost 4 bases and 0 bases, there was a span of 9 bases. The CDR3 DNA sequence: TGTGCCATCAGTGGGACTGTTGACCAAGAGACCCAGTACTTC. It encodes CAISGTVDQETQYF.

The chain joins TRBV19 to TRBJ1-3, with a tentative D call TRBD1 (6 bases). The CDR3 covers 14 residues. Trimming cost V 5 bases and J 4 bases, with 12 bases left between them. Germline V gene data show CDR1 as LNHDA and CDR2 as SQIVND (reference sequence). This CDR3 reads CASSFSGVGNTIYF. Here the CDR3 DNA reads TGTGCCAGTAGTTTCTCAGGGGTCGGAAACACCATATATTTT.

CDR3 amino acids: CAWSVAETQYF. DNA for the CDR3: TGTGCCTGGAGTGTGGCTGAGACCCAGTACTTC. The chain links TRBV30 to TRBJ2-5; no reliable D call. The V end was cut by 0 bases, the J end by 5 bases, with 4 bases between. The CDR3 spans 11 residues. The V gene's germline CDR1 is GTSNPN and CDR2 SVGIG (reference sequence). The full variable domain, completed using reference TRBV30 and TRBJ2-5, is SQTIHQWPATLVQPVGSPLSLECTVEGTSNPNLYWYRQAAGRGLQLLFYSVGIGQISSEVPQNLSASRPQDRQFILSSKKLLLSDSGFYLCAWSVAETQYFGPGTRLLVL.

Concerning this clone: A far bigger clonotype differs at one base, so this is likely a read error. Other nucleotide sequences from this sample produce the same CDR3. V and J are TRBV7-2 and TRBJ1-1, with D possibly TRBD1 on 5 matching bases. The germline CDR1 and CDR2 sequences are SGHTA and FQGNSA. This CDR3 has 13 residues. The CDR3 nucleotides are TGTGCCAGCAAAAGAACAGGAGCCACTGAGGCTTTCTTT. It codes for CASKRTGATEAFF.

This clone has a single count. The V call is TRBV10-3, the J call TRBJ2-1, with D tentatively TRBD1 or TRBD2 (6 bases each). Trimming stripped 0 bases from V and 12 bases from J, with 12 bases between. The CDR3 covers 13 residues. From germline, CDR1 is ENHRY and CDR2 SYGVKD. CDR3 DNA sequence: TGTGCCATCAGTGAGTCTTGGGGGGCCGGGCAGTTCTTC. It specifies CAISESWGAGQFF.